This entry lists 22 T cell receptor beta chains sequenced from one sample in a study of T cell responses to AZD1222 COVID-19 vaccine. Assay used: immunoSEQ multiplex PCR; TCRdb lists only in-frame clones, some missing. The sample yields over 90,000 clones, less than 90% seen once. Specimen: peripheral blood, collected on day 0 of AZD1222 vaccination. These receptors were obtained from an adult in good health.

The chain joins TRBV3-1 (or the pseudogene TRBV3-2) to TRBJ2-3, with 8 bases matching TRBD2. CDR1 and CDR2 (germline): LGHDT, YNNKEL (reference sequence). V lost 0 bases, J lost 0 bases, and 8 bases stayed unmatched. CDR3 length equals 18 residues. The CDR3 protein is CASSQESVASGSTDTQYF. The CDR3, as DNA: TGTGCCAGCAGCCAAGAAAGTGTCGCTAGCGGGAGCACAGATACGCAGTATTTT.

CDR3 nucleotide sequence: TGTGCCATCAGGACAGGGGAGAACACTGAAGCTTTCTTT. Protein sequence: CAIRTGENTEAFF. The V call is TRBV10-3, the J call TRBJ1-1, with 8 bases that match TRBD1. CDR3 length: 13 residues. V was clipped by 6 bases and J by 1 base; unmatched bases: 1. The V gene's germline CDR1 is ENHRY and CDR2 SYGVKD.

The chain carries TRBV5-5 and TRBJ1-1; D gene unclear. The V and J ends lost 2 bases and 1 base respectively, with 6 bases between them. This CDR3 contains 13 residues. In germline, CDR1 is SGHKS, CDR2 YYEKEE (reference sequence). The CDR3: CASSLHGNTEAFF. The CDR3 DNA sequence: TGTGCCAGCAGCTTACATGGGAACACTGAAGCTTTCTTT.

Within the sample, this clone is medium-sized. The V call is TRBV3-1 (or the pseudogene TRBV3-2), the J call TRBJ2-7; maybe TRBD2 (6 bases). V was trimmed by 1 base and J by 4 bases, leaving 17 bases between them. This CDR3 comprises 16 residues. Per the germline V gene, CDR1 is LGHDT and CDR2 is YNNKEL (reference sequence). The CDR3 DNA reads as TGTGCCAGCAGCCAAGTCGGTAGCGCGGGGAGGTACGAGCAGTACTTC. Translation: CASSQVGSAGRYEQYF.

The rearrangement uses TRBV5-1 and TRBJ2-5; the match to TRBD2 covers 8 bases. Germline-derived CDR1 and CDR2 are SGHRS and YFSETQ. The CDR3 sequence is 16 residues long. V trimming: 0 bases; J trimming: 2 bases; junction bases outside the gene matches: 6. The CDR3 DNA is TGCGCCAGCAGCTTGGGTAGCGGGGTGGGACAAGAGACCCAGTACTTC. It yields the protein CASSLGSGVGQETQYF.

This chain links TRBV27 with TRBJ1-3; possible D gene TRBD1, 5 bases. This CDR3 region has 14 residues. V gave up 11 bases and J gave up 0 bases, with 14 bases separating them. The germline gives CDR1 MNHEY, CDR2 SMNVEV (reference sequence). CDR3 in amino acids: CASRAANSGNTIYF. The DNA of the CDR3 is TGTGCCTCCAGGGCAGCTAACTCTGGAAACACCATATATTTT.

The chain links TRBV2 to TRBJ2-5, with a weak D call TRBD1 (6 bases). Per the germline V gene, CDR1 is SNHLY and CDR2 is FYNNEI. Trimming left V 2 bases short and J 4 bases short, with 11 bases between. This CDR3 spans 14 amino acids. For the CDR3, the DNA is TGTGCCAGCAGTGAAACAGGGTCGGGAGAGACCCAGTACTTC. Its protein is CASSETGSGETQYF.

The chain is built from TRBV6-5 and TRBJ2-7; TRBD2 might be the D (6 bases). Germline CDR1 and CDR2: MNHEY and SVGAGI. The CDR3 is 15 amino acids. Trimming cost V 6 bases and J 3 bases, with 18 bases left between them. CDR3 in DNA: TGTGCCAGCAGCCCCATGACTAGTTTGGGCTACGAGCAGTACTTC. This sequence encodes CASSPMTSLGYEQYF.

The gene calls are TRBV3-1 (or the pseudogene TRBV3-2) and TRBJ2-7; 9 bases fit TRBD2. The CDR3 has 14 amino acids. J lost 6 bases, V lost 4 bases, and 7 bases had no gene match. Germline loops: CDR1 LGHDT, CDR2 YNNKEL (reference sequence). Written as DNA, the CDR3 is TGTGCCAGCAGCCCCACCCGCGGGGGGGGCGAGCAGTACGTC. Amino acid sequence: CASSPTRGGGEQYV.

The chain uses TRBV5-1 and TRBJ2-3, with 8 bases identical to TRBD1. CDR1 is SGHRS and CDR2 is YFSETQ in the germline V gene. Germline trimming cut 5 bases from V and 3 bases from J; bases unmatched to any gene: 8. The CDR3 covers 15 residues. CDR3 nucleotide sequence: TGCGCCAGCAGTTCGGACAGGGCTGGAACAGATACGCAGTATTTT. Protein product: CASSSDRAGTDTQYF.

This chain joins TRBV24-1 and TRBJ1-4; D ambiguous. The CDR3 consists of 15 residues. V lost 6 bases to trimming and J lost 7 bases, with 17 bases between them. Germline V gene data show CDR1 as KGHDR and CDR2 as SFDVKD. The CDR3 protein is CATSPSCPRFEKLFF. The CDR3 DNA reads TGTGCCACCAGTCCGAGCTGCCCCCGGTTTGAAAAACTGTTTTTT.

This clone has just one count. V usage is TRBV4-2 and J usage is TRBJ1-6; D uncertain. The CDR3 runs to 15 residues. Germline lookup yields CDR1 LGHNA and CDR2 YNFKEQ. V lost 3 bases, J lost 10 bases, and 16 bases lay in between. CDR3 sequence reads: CASSQLGSGMSPLHF. DNA of the CDR3: TGTGCCAGCAGCCAGTTGGGCTCCGGTATGTCACCCCTCCACTTT.

This clone appeared a few times. The chain couples TRBV7-9 to TRBJ1-1; D remains unclear. This CDR3 has 14 amino acids. V was shortened by 0 bases and J by 4 bases, with 9 bases between the two germline ends. CDR1 SEHNR and CDR2 FQNEAQ come from the germline V gene (reference sequence). The CDR3 bases are TGTGCCAGCAGCTTAGCAGGGTCGAGCACTGAAGCTTTCTTT. Amino acids: CASSLAGSSTEAFF.

The chain has TRBV18 and TRBJ1-1; TRBD1 matches 7 bases. This CDR3 has 16 amino acids. J gave up 2 bases and V 3 bases, and 9 bases lay outside the gene matches. The germline V gene has CDR1 KGHSH and CDR2 LQKENI. This CDR3 is CASSPAAGTVNTEAFF. CDR3 bases: TGTGCCAGCTCACCTGCCGCGGGGACAGTTAACACTGAAGCTTTCTTT.

A few counts support this clone. This chain joins TRBV2 and TRBJ1-2; 7 bases are shared with TRBD1. V dropped 6 bases and J dropped 7; count of bases not matched to a gene: 14. This CDR3 region has 15 residues. Germline V CDR1 and CDR2: SNHLY, FYNNEI. The CDR3 DNA sequence: TGTGCCAGCAGAACCAGCAGGACAGGTTGGACTGGCTACACCTTC. Its translation is CASRTSRTGWTGYTF. Drawing the rest from reference TRBV2 and TRBJ1-2, the complete variable domain is EPEVTQTPSHQVTQMGQEVILRCVPISNHLYFYWYRQILGQKVEFLVSFYNNEISEKSEIFDDQFSVERPDGSNFTLKIRSTKLEDSAMYFCASRTSRTGWTGYTFGSGTRLTVV.

The chain recombines TRBV25-1 with TRBJ1-5; maybe TRBD1 (5 bases). CDR3 length: 15 amino acids. V lost 2 bases to trimming and J lost 2 bases, with 10 bases between them. CDR1 MGHDK and CDR2 SYGVNS come from the germline V gene. The CDR3 DNA follows: TGTGCCAGCAGTGAAGGGGGTAAGGGCAATCAGCCCCAGCATTTT. It encodes CASSEGGKGNQPQHF.

The chain is built from TRBV10-2 and TRBJ2-3; D possibly corresponds to TRBD2 (7 bases). CDR3 length equals 14 residues. V was pared by 8 bases and J by 4 bases, with 16 bases between. Germline assignment: CDR1 WSHSY and CDR2 SAAADI. CDR3 DNA sequence: TGCGCCAGCGGAGAGGGGGGGGTGGCAGATACGCAGTATTTT. It encodes CASGEGGVADTQYF.

The chain combines TRBV2 with TRBJ1-2; no definite D call. V lost 3 bases and J 7 bases, leaving 6 bases between the germline ends. Germline V lookup: CDR1 SNHLY, CDR2 FYNNEI. The CDR3 runs to 11 residues. The CDR3 here is CASSDPGGYTF. The CDR3 region has the DNA TGTGCCAGCAGTGACCCAGGTGGCTACACCTTC.

The V call is TRBV7-8, the J call TRBJ1-1; D uncertain. The V gene lost 5 bases and the J gene lost 5 bases, with 15 bases spanning the gap. This CDR3 is 14 amino acids long. Germline assignment: CDR1 SGHVS and CDR2 FQNEAQ. Written as DNA, the CDR3 is TGTGCCAGCAGCACAGAGTTACGGCGGACTGAAGCTTTCTTT. Its translation: CASSTELRRTEAFF.

The chain has TRBV9 and TRBJ2-2; 9 nucleotides line up with TRBD1. After removal of 3 bases from V and 6 bases from J, the junction contained 3 bases not matched to a gene. CDR1 and CDR2 from the germline V gene are SGDLS and YYNGEE. CDR3 length equals 14 residues. This CDR3 is CASSARTGAGELFF. The DNA of the CDR3 is TGTGCCAGCAGCGCAAGGACAGGGGCCGGGGAGCTGTTTTTT.

The J gene is TRBJ1-2, the V gene TRBV5-1; 8 bases fit TRBD1. Trimming at V came to 3 bases and at J to 6 bases, leaving 4 bases not matched to a gene. Germline V gene sequence: CDR1 SGHRS, CDR2 YFSETQ. The CDR3 loop spans 13 amino acids. This CDR3 is CASSSPGGNGYTF. The CDR3 DNA is TGCGCCAGCAGCTCCCCAGGGGGCAATGGCTACACCTTC.

The chain has TRBV6-2 or TRBV6-3 and TRBJ1-2, with TRBD1 matching 7 bases. Germline assignment: CDR1 MNHEY and CDR2 SVGEGT. Losses at the gene ends were 4 bases for V and 7 bases for J; bases not matched to a gene: 6. The CDR3 is 13 amino acids. The CDR3 DNA reads TGTGCCAGCAGTTTGGACAGGTGGAGTGGCTACACCTTC. Amino acid sequence: CASSLDRWSGYTF.